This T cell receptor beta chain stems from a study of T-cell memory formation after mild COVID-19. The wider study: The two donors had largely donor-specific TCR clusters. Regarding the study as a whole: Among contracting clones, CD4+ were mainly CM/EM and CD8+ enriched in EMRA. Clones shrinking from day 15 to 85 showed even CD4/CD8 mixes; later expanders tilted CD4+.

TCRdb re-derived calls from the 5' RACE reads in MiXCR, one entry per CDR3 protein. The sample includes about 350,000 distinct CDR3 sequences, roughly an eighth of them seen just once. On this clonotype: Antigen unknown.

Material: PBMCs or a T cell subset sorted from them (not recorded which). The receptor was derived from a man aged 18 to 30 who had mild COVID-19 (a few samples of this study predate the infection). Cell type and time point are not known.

CDR3 sequence reads: CASSFRQGWDSPLHF. As DNA, the CDR3 is TGTGCCAGCAGCTTCCGACAGGGTTGGGATTCACCCCTCCACTTT. The chain joins TRBV5-6 to TRBJ1-6; 7 bases agree with TRBD1. The CDR3 runs to 15 residues. From germline, CDR1 is SGHDT and CDR2 YYEEEE. The junction had 7 bases not matched to a gene; V was cut back by 2 bases and J by 8 bases.